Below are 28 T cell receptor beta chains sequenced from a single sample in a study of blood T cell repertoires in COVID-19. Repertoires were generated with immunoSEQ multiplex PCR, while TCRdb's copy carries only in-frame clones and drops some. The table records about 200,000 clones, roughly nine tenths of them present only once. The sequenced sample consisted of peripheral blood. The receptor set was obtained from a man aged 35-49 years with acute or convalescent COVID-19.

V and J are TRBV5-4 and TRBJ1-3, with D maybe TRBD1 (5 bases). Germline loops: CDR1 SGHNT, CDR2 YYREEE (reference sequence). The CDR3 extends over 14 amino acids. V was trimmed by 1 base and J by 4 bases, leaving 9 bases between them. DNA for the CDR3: TGTGCCAGCAGCTTGTCAGGGTCCGGAAACACCATATATTTT. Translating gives CASSLSGSGNTIYF.

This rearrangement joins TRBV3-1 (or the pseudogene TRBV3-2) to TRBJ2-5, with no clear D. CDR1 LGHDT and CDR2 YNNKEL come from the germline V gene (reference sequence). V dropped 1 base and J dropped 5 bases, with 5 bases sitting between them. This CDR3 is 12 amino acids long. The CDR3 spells CASSQGRETQYF. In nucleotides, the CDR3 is TGTGCCAGCAGCCAAGGGCGGGAGACCCAGTACTTC.

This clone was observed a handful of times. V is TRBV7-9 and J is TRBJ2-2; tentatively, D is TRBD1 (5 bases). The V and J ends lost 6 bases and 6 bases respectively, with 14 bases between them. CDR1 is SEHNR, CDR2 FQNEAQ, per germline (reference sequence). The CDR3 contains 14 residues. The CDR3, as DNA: TGTGCCAGCAGGGCAGGGTATCGGGCCGGGGAGCTGTTTTTT. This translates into CASRAGYRAGELFF.

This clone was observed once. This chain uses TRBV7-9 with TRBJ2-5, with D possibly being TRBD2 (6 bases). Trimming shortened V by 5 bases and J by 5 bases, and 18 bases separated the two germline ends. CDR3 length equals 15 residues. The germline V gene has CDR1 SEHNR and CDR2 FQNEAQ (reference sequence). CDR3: CASSRQLGGRETQYF. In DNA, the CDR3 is TGTGCCAGCAGCCGTCAATTGGGGGGTAGGGAGACCCAGTACTTC.

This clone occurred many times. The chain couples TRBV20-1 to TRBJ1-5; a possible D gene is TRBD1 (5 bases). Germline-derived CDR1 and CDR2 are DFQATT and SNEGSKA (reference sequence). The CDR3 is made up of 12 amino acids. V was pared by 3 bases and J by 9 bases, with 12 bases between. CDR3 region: CSASRGMGPQHF. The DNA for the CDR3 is TGCAGTGCTAGTCGGGGGATGGGGCCCCAGCATTTT.

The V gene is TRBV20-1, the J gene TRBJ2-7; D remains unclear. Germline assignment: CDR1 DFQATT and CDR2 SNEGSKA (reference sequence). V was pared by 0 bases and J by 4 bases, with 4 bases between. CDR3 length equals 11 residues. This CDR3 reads CSARDLYEQYF. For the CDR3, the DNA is TGCAGTGCTAGAGATTTATACGAGCAGTACTTC.

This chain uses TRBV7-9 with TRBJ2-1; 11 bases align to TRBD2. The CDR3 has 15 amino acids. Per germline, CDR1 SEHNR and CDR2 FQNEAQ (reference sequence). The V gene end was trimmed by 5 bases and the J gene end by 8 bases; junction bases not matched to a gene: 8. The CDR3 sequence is CASSPSGGKSHEQFF. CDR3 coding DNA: TGTGCCAGCAGCCCTAGCGGGGGGAAGTCTCATGAGCAGTTCTTC.

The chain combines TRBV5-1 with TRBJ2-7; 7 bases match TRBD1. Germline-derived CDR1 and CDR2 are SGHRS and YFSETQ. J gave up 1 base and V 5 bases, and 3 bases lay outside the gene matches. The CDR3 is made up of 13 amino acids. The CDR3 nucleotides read TGCGCCAGCAGACGGACAGGATCCTACGAGCAGTACTTC. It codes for CASRRTGSYEQYF.

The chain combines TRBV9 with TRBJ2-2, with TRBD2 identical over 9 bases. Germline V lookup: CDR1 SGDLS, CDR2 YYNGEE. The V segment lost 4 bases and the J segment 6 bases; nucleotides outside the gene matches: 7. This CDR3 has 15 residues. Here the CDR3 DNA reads TGTGCCAGCAGCTACTCTAGCGGGGTCTCCGGGGAGCTGTTTTTT. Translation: CASSYSSGVSGELFF.

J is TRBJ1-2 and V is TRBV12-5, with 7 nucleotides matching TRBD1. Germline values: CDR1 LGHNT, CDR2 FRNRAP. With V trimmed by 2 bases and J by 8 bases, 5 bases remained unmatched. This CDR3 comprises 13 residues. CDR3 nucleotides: TGTGCTAGTGGTTTGAGGGACAGCGGGGGCTACACCTTC. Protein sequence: CASGLRDSGGYTF.

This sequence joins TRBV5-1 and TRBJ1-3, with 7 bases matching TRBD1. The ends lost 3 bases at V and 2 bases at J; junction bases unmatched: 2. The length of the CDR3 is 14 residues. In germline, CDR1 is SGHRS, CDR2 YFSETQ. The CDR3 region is CASSSGTAGNTIYF. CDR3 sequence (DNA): TGCGCCAGCAGCTCCGGGACAGCTGGAAACACCATATATTTT.

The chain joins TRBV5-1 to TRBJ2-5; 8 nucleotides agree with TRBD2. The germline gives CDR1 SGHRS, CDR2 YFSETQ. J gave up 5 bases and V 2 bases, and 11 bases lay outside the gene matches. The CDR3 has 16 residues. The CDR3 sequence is CASSLGIAGTEETQYF. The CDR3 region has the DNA TGCGCCAGCAGCTTAGGAATAGCGGGGACGGAGGAGACCCAGTACTTC.

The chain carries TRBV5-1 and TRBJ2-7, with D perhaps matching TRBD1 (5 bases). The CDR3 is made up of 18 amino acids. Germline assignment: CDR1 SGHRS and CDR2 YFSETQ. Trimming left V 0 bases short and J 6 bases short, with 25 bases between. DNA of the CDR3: TGCGCCAGCAGCTTGGTGGGCATTGCCAGGGTCCCCAGTACCGAGCAGTACTTC. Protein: CASSLVGIARVPSTEQYF.

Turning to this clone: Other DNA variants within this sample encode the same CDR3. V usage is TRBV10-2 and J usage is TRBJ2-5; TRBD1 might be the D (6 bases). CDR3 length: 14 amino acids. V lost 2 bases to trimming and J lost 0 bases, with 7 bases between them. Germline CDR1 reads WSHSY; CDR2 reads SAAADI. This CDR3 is CASSETGYQETQYF. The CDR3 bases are TGCGCCAGCAGTGAGACAGGGTACCAAGAGACCCAGTACTTC.

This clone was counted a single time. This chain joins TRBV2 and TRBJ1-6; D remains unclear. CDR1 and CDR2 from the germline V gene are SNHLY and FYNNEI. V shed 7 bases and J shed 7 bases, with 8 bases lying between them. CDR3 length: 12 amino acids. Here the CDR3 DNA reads TGTGCCAGCACCCTACAGAATTCACCCCTCCACTTT. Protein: CASTLQNSPLHF. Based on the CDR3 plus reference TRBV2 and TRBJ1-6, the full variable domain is EPEVTQTPSHQVTQMGQEVILRCVPISNHLYFYWYRQILGQKVEFLVSFYNNEISEKSEIFDDQFSVERPDGSNFTLKIRSTKLEDSAMYFCASTLQNSPLHFGNGTRLTVT.

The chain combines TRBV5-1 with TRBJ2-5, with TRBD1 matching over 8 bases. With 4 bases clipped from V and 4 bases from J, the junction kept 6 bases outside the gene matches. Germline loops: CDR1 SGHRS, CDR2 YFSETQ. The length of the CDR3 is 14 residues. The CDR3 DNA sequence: TGCGCCAGCAGCCGTGACAGGGGTTCAGAGACCCAGTACTTC. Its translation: CASSRDRGSETQYF.

The CDR3 region is CATSREGRGNQPQHF. The CDR3 nucleotides read TGTGCCACCAGCAGAGAGGGGCGTGGCAATCAGCCCCAGCATTTT. The chain has TRBV15 and TRBJ1-5; a possible D gene is TRBD1 (5 bases). The CDR3 extends over 15 amino acids. V shed 0 bases and J shed 2 bases, with 8 bases lying between them. The germline CDR1 and CDR2 sequences are LNHNV and YYDKDF (reference sequence).

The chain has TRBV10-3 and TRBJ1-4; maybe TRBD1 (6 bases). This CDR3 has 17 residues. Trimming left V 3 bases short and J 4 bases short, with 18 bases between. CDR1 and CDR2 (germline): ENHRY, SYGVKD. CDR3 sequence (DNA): TGTGCCATCAGTGACCCGGAGGGGGGGCCTAGTAATGAAAAACTGTTTTTT. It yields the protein CAISDPEGGPSNEKLFF.

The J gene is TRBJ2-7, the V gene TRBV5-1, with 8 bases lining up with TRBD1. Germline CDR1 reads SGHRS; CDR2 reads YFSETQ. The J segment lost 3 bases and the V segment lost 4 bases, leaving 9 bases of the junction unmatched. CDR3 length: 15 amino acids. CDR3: CASSTWTGQSYEQYF. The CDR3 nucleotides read TGCGCCAGCAGCACGTGGACAGGGCAGAGCTACGAGCAGTACTTC.

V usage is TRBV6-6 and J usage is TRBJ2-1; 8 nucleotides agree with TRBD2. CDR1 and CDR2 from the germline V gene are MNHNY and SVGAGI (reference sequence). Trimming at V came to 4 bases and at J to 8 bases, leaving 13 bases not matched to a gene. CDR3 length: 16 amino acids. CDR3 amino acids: CASSSFRAGGLDEQFF. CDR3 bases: TGTGCCAGCAGTTCCTTTCGGGCGGGGGGCCTCGATGAGCAGTTCTTC.

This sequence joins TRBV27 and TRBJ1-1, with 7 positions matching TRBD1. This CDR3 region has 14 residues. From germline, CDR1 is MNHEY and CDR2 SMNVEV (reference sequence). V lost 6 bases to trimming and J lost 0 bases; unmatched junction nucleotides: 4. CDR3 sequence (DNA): TGTGCCAGCAGGTTACAGGGGTTGAACACTGAAGCTTTCTTT. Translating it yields CASRLQGLNTEAFF.

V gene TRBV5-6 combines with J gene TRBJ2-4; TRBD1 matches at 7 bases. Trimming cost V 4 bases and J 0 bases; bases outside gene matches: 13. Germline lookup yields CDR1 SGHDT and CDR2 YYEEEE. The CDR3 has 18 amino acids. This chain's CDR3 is CASSLTLTGARAKNIQYF. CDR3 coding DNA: TGTGCCAGCAGCCTAACTCTAACAGGGGCGAGAGCCAAAAACATTCAGTACTTC.

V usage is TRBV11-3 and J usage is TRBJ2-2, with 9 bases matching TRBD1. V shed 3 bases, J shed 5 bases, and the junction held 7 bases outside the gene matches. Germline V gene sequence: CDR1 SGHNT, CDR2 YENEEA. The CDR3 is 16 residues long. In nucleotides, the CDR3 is TGTGCCAGCAGCTTCGGGACAGGGCGTCGGACCGGGGAGCTGTTTTTT. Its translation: CASSFGTGRRTGELFF. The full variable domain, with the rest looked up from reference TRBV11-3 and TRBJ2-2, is EAGVVQSPRYKIIEKKQPVAFWCNPISGHNTLYWYLQNLGQGPELLIRYENEEAVDDSQLPKDRFSAERLKGVDSTLKIQPAELGDSAVYLCASSFGTGRRTGELFFGEGSRLTVL.

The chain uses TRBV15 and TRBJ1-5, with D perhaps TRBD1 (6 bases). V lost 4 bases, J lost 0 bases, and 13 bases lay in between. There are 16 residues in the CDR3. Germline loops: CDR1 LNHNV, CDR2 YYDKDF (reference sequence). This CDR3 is CATSKRTVDSNQPQHF. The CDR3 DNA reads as TGTGCCACCAGCAAGCGGACAGTAGATAGCAATCAGCCCCAGCATTTT.

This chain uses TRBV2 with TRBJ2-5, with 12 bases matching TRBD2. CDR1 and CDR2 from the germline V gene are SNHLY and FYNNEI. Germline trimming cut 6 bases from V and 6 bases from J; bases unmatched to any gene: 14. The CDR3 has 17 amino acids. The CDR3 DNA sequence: TGTGCCAGCAGGCTAAATGGACTAGCGGGGTTGTGGAAGACCCAGTACTTC. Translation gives CASRLNGLAGLWKTQYF.

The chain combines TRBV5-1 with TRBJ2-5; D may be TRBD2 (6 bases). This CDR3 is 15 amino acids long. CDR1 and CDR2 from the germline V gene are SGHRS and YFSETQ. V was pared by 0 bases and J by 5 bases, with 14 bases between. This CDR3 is CASSLDGQGLETQYF. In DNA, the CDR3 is TGCGCCAGCAGCTTGGACGGGCAGGGACTCGAGACCCAGTACTTC.

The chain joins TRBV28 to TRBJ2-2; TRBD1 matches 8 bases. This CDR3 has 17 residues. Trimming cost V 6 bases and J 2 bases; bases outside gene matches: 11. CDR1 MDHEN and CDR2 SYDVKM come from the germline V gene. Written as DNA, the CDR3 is TGTGCCAGCAGCTTGCTCATCCAGGGGGCCAACACCGGGGAGCTGTTTTTT. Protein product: CASSLLIQGANTGELFF.

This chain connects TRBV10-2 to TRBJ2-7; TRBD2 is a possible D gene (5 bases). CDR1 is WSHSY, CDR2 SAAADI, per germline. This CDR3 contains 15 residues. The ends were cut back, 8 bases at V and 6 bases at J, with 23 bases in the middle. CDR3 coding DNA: TGCGCCAGCCGAGAGGCCAGAGGGAAGGCCATCGAGCAGTACTTC. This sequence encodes CASREARGKAIEQYF.